The sequence of this T cell receptor (beta chain) was determined in a study of regulatory T cells in long-lasting Graves disease. This clonotype was found a few times. Its target is not known. For TCR beta, libraries came from iRepertoire HTBI primers and Arm-PCR of CDR3 regions. MiXCR was run by TCRdb on the multiplex PCR reads, yielding one entry per CDR3 protein. The sample shows some 330,000 distinct CDR3 sequences, roughly 25% of them seen only once. Stated time point: persistent/refractory GD, antithyroid drugs over 5 years with positive TRAb. From PBMCs, RNA was extracted and then used to make the TCR library. By American Thyroid Association guidelines, Graves' disease was diagnosed in the cohort. In this cohort, patients came from an endocrinology department located in Xi'an, China. Trimming took off 6 bases at V and 2 bases at J, with 8 bases between the two ends. The germline V gene has CDR1 SQVTM and CDR2 ANQGSEA. The CDR3 runs to 12 residues.

Study-level points and caveats: Peripheral blood, not thyroid tissue, was the sole material studied.

The sequence was collected from a woman aged 40 to 49 with Graves disease. This sample comprised peripheral blood mononuclear cells (PBMCs), obtained when the disease was refractory, from a patient treated with antithyroid drugs. This sequence joins TRBV29-1 and TRBJ1-5, with D unresolved. The CDR3, as DNA: TGCAGCGTCGCTATAGGCAATCAGCCCCAGCATTTT. It encodes CSVAIGNQPQHF.